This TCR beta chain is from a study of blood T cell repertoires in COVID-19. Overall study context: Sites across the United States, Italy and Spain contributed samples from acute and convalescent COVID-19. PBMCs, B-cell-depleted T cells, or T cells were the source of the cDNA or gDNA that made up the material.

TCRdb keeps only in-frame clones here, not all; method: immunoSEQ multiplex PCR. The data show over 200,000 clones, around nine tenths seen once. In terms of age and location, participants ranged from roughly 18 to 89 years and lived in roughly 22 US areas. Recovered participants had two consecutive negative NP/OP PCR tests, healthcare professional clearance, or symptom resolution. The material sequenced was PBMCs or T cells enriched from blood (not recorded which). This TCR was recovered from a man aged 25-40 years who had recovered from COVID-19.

CDR3 region: CASRPPGASTDTQYF. The DNA of the CDR3 is TGTGCCAGCAGACCCCCAGGGGCCTCCACAGATACGCAGTATTTT. The J gene is TRBJ2-3, the V gene TRBV9, with D possibly TRBD1 on 6 matching bases. The CDR3 covers 15 residues. V lost 5 bases and J lost 2, with 15 bases in between. The germline gives CDR1 SGDLS, CDR2 YYNGEE.